This entry lists 23 T cell receptor beta chains sequenced from one sample in a study of cytomegalovirus exposure and HLA in healthy donors. Amplification used 60 Vbeta primers and 13 Jbeta primers. Here immunoSEQ multiplex PCR was the method, and the copy in TCRdb shows in-frame clones only, minus some. The sample gives approximately 95,000 clones, about 81% of which show up once; 11% is in the top ten. The material sequenced was PBMCs. Every receptor here comes from a man aged 18-30 years in good health and CMV-seropositive.

For the CDR3, the DNA is TGTGCCTGGATAAAACGTGGGCAACGAGAGACCCAGTACTTC. Its translation is CAWIKRGQRETQYF. The chain employs TRBV30 and TRBJ2-5; the D is unclear. V was pared by 4 bases and J by 4 bases, with 16 bases between. CDR3 size: 14 residues. Per the germline V gene, CDR1 is GTSNPN and CDR2 is SVGIG (reference sequence).

This clone appeared a single time. CDR3 amino acids: CASSRAGGRETQYF. For the CDR3, the DNA is TGTGCCAGCAGTAGAGCGGGGGGAAGAGAGACCCAGTACTTC. This chain links TRBV6-5 with TRBJ2-5, with 9 bases lining up with TRBD2. Germline CDR1 and CDR2: MNHEY and SVGAGI. With 5 bases clipped from V and 4 bases from J, the junction kept 5 bases outside the gene matches. The CDR3 runs to 14 residues.

This chain joins TRBV10-3 and TRBJ2-1; D gene unclear. V lost 4 bases, J lost 1 base, and 17 bases lay in between. This CDR3 has 17 residues. Germline V gene sequence: CDR1 ENHRY, CDR2 SYGVKD. In nucleotides, the CDR3 is TGTGCCATCAGTGGATCCTCACAGTTGGCATCCTACAATGAGCAGTTCTTC. This sequence encodes CAISGSSQLASYNEQFF.

In its sample, this clone was seen a few times. This rearrangement joins TRBV6-1 to TRBJ2-5; D is possibly TRBD1 (6 bases). The J call may be in error: the DNA end matches TRBJ2-7 better. The CDR3 length is 15 residues. Germline V lookup: CDR1 MNHNS, CDR2 SASEGT. The CDR3 reads CASSEEWDTIYEQYF. The DNA of the CDR3 is TGTGCCAGCAGTGAAGAATGGGACACCATCTACGAGCAGTACTTC.

The chain recombines TRBV6-6 with TRBJ1-2, with TRBD1 matching 9 bases. There are 15 residues in the CDR3. The junction had 12 bases not matched to a gene; V was cut back by 9 bases and J by 4 bases. The V gene's germline CDR1 is MNHNY and CDR2 SVGAGI (reference sequence). CDR3 protein: CASSRDRASLYGYTF. The DNA of the CDR3 is TGTGCCAGTAGTCGGGACAGGGCGTCTCTCTATGGCTACACCTTC.

The chain joins TRBV7-2 to TRBJ2-7, with unresolved D. V dropped 6 bases and J dropped 1 base, with 10 bases sitting between them. In germline, CDR1 is SGHTA, CDR2 FQGNSA. The CDR3 extends over 13 amino acids. The CDR3 nucleotides are TGTGCCAGCAGGGGTGTACAGTCCTACGAGCAGTACTTC. Translation gives CASRGVQSYEQYF.

The chain carries TRBV10-3 and TRBJ2-7; 7 positions agree with TRBD1. This CDR3 contains 14 residues. The germline CDR1 and CDR2 sequences are ENHRY and SYGVKD. The ends lost 6 bases at V and 0 bases at J; junction bases unmatched: 5. CDR3 amino acids: CAIRPDRYSYEQYF. The DNA of the CDR3 is TGTGCCATCAGACCGGACAGGTACTCCTACGAGCAGTACTTC.

This chain connects TRBV27 to TRBJ2-3; possibly TRBD1 for D (5 bases). Germline V gene lookup returns CDR1 MNHEY and CDR2 SMNVEV (reference sequence). There are 12 residues in the CDR3. Deletions cut 4 bases from V and 3 bases from J, with 5 bases between. The CDR3 here is CASSSGTDTQYF. In DNA form, the CDR3 reads TGTGCCAGCAGTTCAGGGACAGATACGCAGTATTTT.

This clone was observed a few times. The chain is built from TRBV6-5 and TRBJ2-7, with 8 bases aligning to TRBD1. The CDR3 has 13 residues. Per germline, CDR1 MNHEY and CDR2 SVGAGI. Trimming cost V 6 bases and J 6 bases; bases outside gene matches: 7. CDR3 sequence: CASSQRDRGEQYF. The CDR3 coding sequence is TGTGCCAGCAGCCAACGTGACAGGGGCGAGCAGTACTTC.

This clone occurred once. The chain couples TRBV7-3 to TRBJ1-1; D gene unclear. V lost 1 base to trimming and J lost 4 bases, with 13 bases between them. The germline V gene encodes CDR1 SGHTA and CDR2 FQGTGA. CDR3 length: 15 residues. The CDR3 here is CASSLMAGTSTEAFF. The CDR3 DNA reads as TGTGCCAGCAGCTTAATGGCAGGTACTAGCACTGAAGCTTTCTTT.

The gene calls are TRBV28 and TRBJ2-1, with a possible D match to TRBD2 (5 bases). The CDR3 is made up of 12 amino acids. V was shortened by 8 bases and J by 4 bases, with 9 bases between the two germline ends. The germline CDR1 and CDR2 sequences are MDHEN and SYDVKM. In nucleotides, the CDR3 is TGTGCCAGCCATGGACTGTACAATGAGCAGTTCTTC. Protein: CASHGLYNEQFF.

This clone was counted between two and nine times. This rearrangement joins TRBV11-2 to TRBJ1-1, with TRBD1 as a possible D gene (5 bases). Trimming pared 2 bases from V and 0 bases from J, leaving 13 bases between. Germline values: CDR1 SGHAT, CDR2 FQNNGV. The length of the CDR3 is 16 residues. This CDR3 is CASSLRGGAMNTEAFF. CDR3 nucleotides: TGTGCCAGCAGCTTACGAGGAGGGGCCATGAACACTGAAGCTTTCTTT.

The chain combines TRBV27 with TRBJ2-7; TRBD1 is a possible D gene (6 bases). The germline CDR1 and CDR2 sequences are MNHEY and SMNVEV (reference sequence). V lost 8 bases to trimming and J lost 3 bases, with 14 bases between them. The CDR3 is made up of 13 amino acids. As DNA, the CDR3 is TGTGCCAGCTCAACCGGACAGTTCTACGAGCAGTACTTC. As protein: CASSTGQFYEQYF.

V gene TRBV5-1 combines with J gene TRBJ2-7; 10 bases map to TRBD1. The V gene's germline CDR1 is SGHRS and CDR2 YFSETQ. The CDR3 has 13 residues. V dropped 3 bases and J dropped 6; count of bases not matched to a gene: 3. CDR3 protein: CASSSGTGVEQYF. As DNA, the CDR3 is TGCGCCAGCAGCTCGGGGACAGGGGTCGAGCAGTACTTC.

The chain links TRBV30 to TRBJ1-3; D is ambiguous. This CDR3 contains 15 residues. Per germline, CDR1 GTSNPN and CDR2 SVGIG (reference sequence). Trimming stripped 5 bases from V and 0 bases from J, with 14 bases between. The CDR3 reads CAWAALGSSGNTIYF. CDR3 coding DNA: TGTGCCTGGGCAGCCCTCGGGAGCTCTGGAAACACCATATATTTT.

This chain links TRBV4-1 with TRBJ2-2; weak D call: TRBD1 (5 bases). The germline V and J ends were trimmed by 1 base and 9 bases, with 9 bases remaining between them. There are 13 residues in the CDR3. Germline CDR1 is MGHRA and CDR2 is YSYEKL. The CDR3 loop is CASSQGSGRELFF. The CDR3 DNA follows: TGCGCCAGCAGCCAAGGATCAGGGAGGGAGCTGTTTTTT.

V gene TRBV10-3 combines with J gene TRBJ1-2; 10 bases are a match to TRBD1. Germline V CDR1 and CDR2: ENHRY, SYGVKD. CDR3 length: 17 amino acids. The junction had 11 bases not matched to a gene; V was cut back by 6 bases and J by 1 base. CDR3 loop: CAIRPGDRGLLNYGYTF. DNA of the CDR3: TGTGCCATCAGGCCGGGGGACAGGGGACTACTTAACTATGGCTACACCTTC.

The chain recombines TRBV7-9 with TRBJ1-1; possible D gene TRBD1, 5 bases. CDR3 length equals 13 residues. Trimming removed 7 bases at V and 0 bases at J, with 9 bases between. The germline gives CDR1 SEHNR, CDR2 FQNEAQ (reference sequence). CDR3 nucleotide sequence: TGTGCCAGCACCCCGACAGTGAACACTGAAGCTTTCTTT. This translates into CASTPTVNTEAFF.

This clone was recorded once. The DNA of the CDR3 is TGTGCCAGCAGCTTAGAGGGGATCCTTAGCAATCAGCCCCAGCATTTT. Protein: CASSLEGILSNQPQHF. The rearrangement uses TRBV7-8 and TRBJ1-5, with D possibly matching TRBD1 (5 bases). With 1 base removed from V and 0 bases from J, the gap between germline ends came to 10 bases. Germline-derived CDR1 and CDR2 are SGHVS and FQNEAQ. The CDR3 consists of 16 residues.

The chain joins TRBV18 to TRBJ1-5; no reliable D call. The V and J ends lost 3 bases and 7 bases respectively, with 13 bases between them. CDR1 and CDR2 (germline): KGHSH, LQKENI. The CDR3 covers 14 residues. CDR3 protein: CASSPQVNDQPQHF. In DNA, the CDR3 is TGTGCCAGCTCACCTCAGGTAAACGACCAGCCCCAGCATTTT.

The CDR3 region has the DNA TGTGCCAGTTCAGCGGGGGAACAAGAGACCCAGTACTTC. It is translated as CASSAGEQETQYF. V and J are TRBV6-4 and TRBJ2-5; 8 nucleotides line up with TRBD2. After removal of 9 bases from V and 2 bases from J, the junction contained 5 bases not matched to a gene. The CDR3 spans 13 residues. CDR1 is MRHNA and CDR2 is SNTAGT in the germline V gene.

V and J are TRBV11-2 and TRBJ2-3; D possibly corresponds to TRBD2 (6 bases). The CDR3 length is 15 residues. Germline V lookup: CDR1 SGHAT, CDR2 FQNNGV. The germline V and J ends were trimmed by 0 bases and 4 bases, with 11 bases remaining between them. CDR3 sequence (DNA): TGTGCCAGCAGCTTAGAGCGGAGGGAGGCAGATACGCAGTATTTT. Its translation: CASSLERREADTQYF.

This clone showed up just a few times. V gene TRBV6-1 combines with J gene TRBJ2-1; the match to TRBD1 covers 7 bases. Germline V lookup: CDR1 MNHNS, CDR2 SASEGT. Unmatched junction bases numbered 6, after V lost 4 bases and J lost 0 bases. The CDR3 is 16 amino acids. The CDR3 spells CASSVSTGPSYNEQFF. CDR3 in DNA: TGTGCCAGCAGTGTCTCGACAGGGCCCTCCTACAATGAGCAGTTCTTC.